This T cell receptor beta chain stems from a study of T cells in tumors after PD-1 blockade. Clones were sequenced by immunoSEQ multiplex PCR, and TCRdb holds only the in-frame ones, with some missing. The table lists under 50,000 clones, around 80% of them singletons. V lost 0 bases and J lost 0, with 13 bases in between. CDR1 and CDR2 (germline): SGHRS, YFSETQ. The length of the CDR3 is 16 residues. This clonotype was sampled from a human donor with advanced basal cell or squamous cell carcinoma (not recorded which). The sequenced sample was PBMCs, obtained before anti-PD-1 therapy. The chain combines TRBV5-1 with TRBJ2-7, with a possible D match to TRBD2 (7 bases). This chain's CDR3 is CASSLDGGLSSYEQYF. In DNA, the CDR3 is TGCGCCAGCAGCTTGGACGGGGGGCTGAGCTCCTACGAGCAGTACTTC.